The text below deals with one T cell receptor (beta chain). What it recognizes is unknown. This sample stems from a study of cytomegalovirus exposure and HLA in healthy donors. Whole-study results and caveats: Specificity of a few CMV-associated chains for CMV antigens was verified in vitro.

The study ran its PCR with 60 Vbeta and 13 Jbeta primers. TCRdb keeps only in-frame clones here, not all; method: immunoSEQ multiplex PCR. Here the sample spans nearly 200,000 clones, roughly four fifths being singletons. The CDR3 has 14 residues. The germline V gene encodes CDR1 SGHTS and CDR2 YDEGEE. V dropped 4 bases and J dropped 5 bases, with 13 bases sitting between them. This rearrangement joins TRBV5-8 to TRBJ1-5; a possible D gene is TRBD1 (5 bases). The clonotype was recovered from a woman aged 30 to 39 in good health and CMV-seropositive. The specimen was PBMCs. CDR3: CASSNDSRYQPQHF. The CDR3 DNA is TGTGCCAGCAGCAATGACAGTAGGTATCAGCCCCAGCATTTT.